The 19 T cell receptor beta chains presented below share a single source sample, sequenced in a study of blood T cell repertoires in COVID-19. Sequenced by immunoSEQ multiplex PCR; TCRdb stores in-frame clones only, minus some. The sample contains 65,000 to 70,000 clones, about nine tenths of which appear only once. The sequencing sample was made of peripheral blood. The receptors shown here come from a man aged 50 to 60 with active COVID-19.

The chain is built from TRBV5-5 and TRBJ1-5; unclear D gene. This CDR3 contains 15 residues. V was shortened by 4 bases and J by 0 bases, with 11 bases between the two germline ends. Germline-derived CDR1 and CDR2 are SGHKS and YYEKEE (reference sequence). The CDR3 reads CASSLAERSNQPQHF. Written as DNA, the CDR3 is TGTGCCAGCAGCCTCGCGGAACGTAGCAATCAGCCCCAGCATTTT.

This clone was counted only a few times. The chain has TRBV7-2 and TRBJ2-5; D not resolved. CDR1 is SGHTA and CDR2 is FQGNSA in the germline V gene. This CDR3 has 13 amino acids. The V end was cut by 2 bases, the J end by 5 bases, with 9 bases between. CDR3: CASSLKNRETQYF. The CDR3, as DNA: TGTGCCAGCAGCTTAAAAAATCGGGAGACCCAGTACTTC.

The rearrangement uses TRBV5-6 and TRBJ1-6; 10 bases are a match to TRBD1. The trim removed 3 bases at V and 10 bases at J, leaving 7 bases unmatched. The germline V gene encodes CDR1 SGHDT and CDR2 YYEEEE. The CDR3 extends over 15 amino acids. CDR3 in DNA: TGTGCCAGCAGCTGGAGGGACAGGGGCATCTCACCCCTCCACTTT. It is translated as CASSWRDRGISPLHF.

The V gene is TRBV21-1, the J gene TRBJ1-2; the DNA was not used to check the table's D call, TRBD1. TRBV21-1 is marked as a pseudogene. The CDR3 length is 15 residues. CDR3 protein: CASSKQTGVDYGYTF. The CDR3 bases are TGTGCCAGCAGCAAGCAGACAGGGGTGGACTATGGCTACACCTTC.

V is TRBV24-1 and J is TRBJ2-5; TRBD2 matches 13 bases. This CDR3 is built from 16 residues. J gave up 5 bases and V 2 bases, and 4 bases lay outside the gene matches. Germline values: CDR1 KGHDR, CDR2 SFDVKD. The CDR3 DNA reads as TGTGCCACCAGTGATTCGCGGACTAGCGGGAGTGAGACCCAGTACTTC. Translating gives CATSDSRTSGSETQYF.

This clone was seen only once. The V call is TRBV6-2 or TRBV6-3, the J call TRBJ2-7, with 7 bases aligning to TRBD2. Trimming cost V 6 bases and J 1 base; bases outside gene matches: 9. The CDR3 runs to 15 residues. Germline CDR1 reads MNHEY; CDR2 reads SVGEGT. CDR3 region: CASSEAGERSYEQYF. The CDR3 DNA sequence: TGTGCCAGCAGCGAGGCGGGAGAGAGATCCTACGAGCAGTACTTC.

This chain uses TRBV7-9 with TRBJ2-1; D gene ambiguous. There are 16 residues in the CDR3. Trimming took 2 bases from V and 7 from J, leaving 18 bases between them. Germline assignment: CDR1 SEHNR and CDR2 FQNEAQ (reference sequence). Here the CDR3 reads CASSLYPHPDGNEQFF. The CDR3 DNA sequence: TGTGCCAGCAGCTTATATCCCCACCCCGACGGGAATGAGCAGTTCTTC.

The CDR3 is CASSLGLAGVGETQYF. Here the CDR3 DNA reads TGTGCCAGCAGCTTGGGGTTAGCGGGAGTCGGGGAGACCCAGTACTTC. This rearrangement joins TRBV5-4 to TRBJ2-5; 9 positions match TRBD2. Germline CDR1 SGHNT, CDR2 YYREEE (reference sequence). The V gene end was trimmed by 0 bases and the J gene end by 5 bases; junction bases not matched to a gene: 8. The CDR3 consists of 16 residues.

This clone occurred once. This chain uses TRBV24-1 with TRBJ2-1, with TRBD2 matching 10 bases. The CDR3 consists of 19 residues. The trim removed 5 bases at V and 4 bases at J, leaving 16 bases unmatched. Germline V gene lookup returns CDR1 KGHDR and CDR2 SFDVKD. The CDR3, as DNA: TGTGCCACCAGTGGTATGAATCGGGCTAGCGGGAGCCTATACAATGAGCAGTTCTTC. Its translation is CATSGMNRASGSLYNEQFF.

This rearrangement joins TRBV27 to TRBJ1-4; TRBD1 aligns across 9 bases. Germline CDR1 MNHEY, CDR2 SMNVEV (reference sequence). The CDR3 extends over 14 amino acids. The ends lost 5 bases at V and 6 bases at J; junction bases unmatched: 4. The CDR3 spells CASSQGTGHEKLFF. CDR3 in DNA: TGTGCCAGCAGTCAAGGGACAGGGCATGAAAAACTGTTTTTT.

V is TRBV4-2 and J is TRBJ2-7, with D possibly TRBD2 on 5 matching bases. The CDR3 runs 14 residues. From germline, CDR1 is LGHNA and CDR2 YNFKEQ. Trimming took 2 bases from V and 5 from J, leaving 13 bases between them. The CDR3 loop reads CASSQFPTKNEQYF. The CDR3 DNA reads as TGTGCCAGCAGCCAATTCCCGACTAAGAACGAGCAGTACTTC.

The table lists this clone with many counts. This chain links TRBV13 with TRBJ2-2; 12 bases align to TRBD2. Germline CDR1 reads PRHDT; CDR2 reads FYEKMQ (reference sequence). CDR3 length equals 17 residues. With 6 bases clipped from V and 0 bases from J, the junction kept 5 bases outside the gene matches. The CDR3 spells CASSSTSGRTNTGELFF. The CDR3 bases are TGTGCCAGCAGTTCAACTAGCGGGAGGACGAACACCGGGGAGCTGTTTTTT.

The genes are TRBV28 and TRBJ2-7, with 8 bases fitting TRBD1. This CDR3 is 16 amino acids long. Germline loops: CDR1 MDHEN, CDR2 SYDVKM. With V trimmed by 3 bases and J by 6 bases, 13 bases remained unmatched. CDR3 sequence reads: CASSFHPGTGNREQYF. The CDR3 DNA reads TGTGCCAGCAGTTTCCACCCCGGGACAGGTAATCGCGAGCAGTACTTC. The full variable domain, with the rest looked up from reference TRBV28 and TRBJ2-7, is DVKVTQSSRYLVKRTGEKVFLECVQDMDHENMFWYRQDPGLGLRLIYFSYDVKMKEKGDIPEGYSVSREKKERFSLILESASTNQTSMYLCASSFHPGTGNREQYFGPGTRLTVT.

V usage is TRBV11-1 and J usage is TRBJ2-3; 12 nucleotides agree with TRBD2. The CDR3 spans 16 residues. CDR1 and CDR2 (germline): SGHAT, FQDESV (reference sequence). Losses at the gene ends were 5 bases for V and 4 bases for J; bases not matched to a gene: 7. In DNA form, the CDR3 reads TGTGCCAGCAGCCTACGACTAGCGGGAGTACCAGATACGCAGTATTTT. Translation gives CASSLRLAGVPDTQYF.

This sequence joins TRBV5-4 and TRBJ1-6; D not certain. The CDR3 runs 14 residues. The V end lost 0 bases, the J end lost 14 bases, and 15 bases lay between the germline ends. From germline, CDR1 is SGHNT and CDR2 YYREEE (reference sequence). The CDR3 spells CASSLGGPAEALHF. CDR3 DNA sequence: TGTGCCAGCAGCTTGGGCGGGCCCGCGGAGGCCCTCCACTTT.

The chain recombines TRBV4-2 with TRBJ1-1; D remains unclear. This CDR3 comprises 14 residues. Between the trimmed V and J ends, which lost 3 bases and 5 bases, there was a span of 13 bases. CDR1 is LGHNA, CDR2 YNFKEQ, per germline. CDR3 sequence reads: CASSQVDGGTEAFF. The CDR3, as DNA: TGTGCCAGCAGCCAGGTTGATGGCGGGACTGAAGCTTTCTTT.

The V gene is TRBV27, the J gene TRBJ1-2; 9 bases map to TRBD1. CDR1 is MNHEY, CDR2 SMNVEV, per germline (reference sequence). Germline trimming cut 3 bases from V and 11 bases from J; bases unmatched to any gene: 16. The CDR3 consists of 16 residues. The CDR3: CASSFQHPGTGSAYTF. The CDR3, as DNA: TGTGCCAGCAGTTTTCAACACCCCGGGACAGGGAGTGCGTACACCTTC.

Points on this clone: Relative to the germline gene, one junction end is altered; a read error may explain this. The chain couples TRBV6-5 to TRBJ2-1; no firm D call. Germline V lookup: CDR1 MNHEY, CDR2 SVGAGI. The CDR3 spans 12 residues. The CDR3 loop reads CASSYSPGPLVF. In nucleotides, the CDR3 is TGTGCCAGCAGTTACTCACCAGGCCCTCTGGTCTTC.

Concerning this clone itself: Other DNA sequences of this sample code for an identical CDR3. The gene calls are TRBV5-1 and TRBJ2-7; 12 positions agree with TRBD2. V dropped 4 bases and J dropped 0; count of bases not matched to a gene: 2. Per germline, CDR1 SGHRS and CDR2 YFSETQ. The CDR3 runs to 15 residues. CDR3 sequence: CASSLAGGSSYEQYF. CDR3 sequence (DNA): TGCGCCAGCAGCCTAGCGGGAGGGTCCTCCTACGAGCAGTACTTC.